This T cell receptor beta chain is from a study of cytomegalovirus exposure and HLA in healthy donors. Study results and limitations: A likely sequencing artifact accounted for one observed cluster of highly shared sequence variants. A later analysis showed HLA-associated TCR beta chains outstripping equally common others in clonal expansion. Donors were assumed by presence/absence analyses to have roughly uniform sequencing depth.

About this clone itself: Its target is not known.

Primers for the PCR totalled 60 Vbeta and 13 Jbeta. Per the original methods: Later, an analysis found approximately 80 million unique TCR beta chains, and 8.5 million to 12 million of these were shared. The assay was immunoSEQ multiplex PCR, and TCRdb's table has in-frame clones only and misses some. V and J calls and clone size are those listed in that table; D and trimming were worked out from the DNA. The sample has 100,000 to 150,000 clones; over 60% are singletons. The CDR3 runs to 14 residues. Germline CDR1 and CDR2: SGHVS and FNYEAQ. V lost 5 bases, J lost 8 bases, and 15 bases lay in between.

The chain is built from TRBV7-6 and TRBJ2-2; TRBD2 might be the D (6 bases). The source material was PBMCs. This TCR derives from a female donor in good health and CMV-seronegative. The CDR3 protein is CASSPIFRGGELFF. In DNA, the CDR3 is TGTGCCAGCAGCCCGATTTTCCGGGGGGGGGAGCTGTTTTTT.